This T cell receptor (beta chain) was observed in a study of cytomegalovirus exposure and HLA in healthy donors. The PCR had 60 Vbeta and 13 Jbeta primers. Generated by immunoSEQ multiplex PCR, the TCRdb table keeps only in-frame clones and is missing some. This sample lists 60,000 to 100,000 clones; its ten largest clones have about 4.6%. The CDR3 is 12 amino acids. The V and J ends lost 0 bases and 5 bases respectively, with 5 bases between them. The germline V gene has CDR1 SGHNT and CDR2 YYREEE (reference sequence). The chain links TRBV5-4 to TRBJ2-5; unclear D gene. Sequenced material: PBMCs. This receptor was obtained from a man aged 25-45 years in good health and CMV-seronegative. The chain's CDR3 is CASSLATETQYF. The CDR3 nucleotides are TGTGCCAGCAGCTTGGCTACGGAGACCCAGTACTTC.